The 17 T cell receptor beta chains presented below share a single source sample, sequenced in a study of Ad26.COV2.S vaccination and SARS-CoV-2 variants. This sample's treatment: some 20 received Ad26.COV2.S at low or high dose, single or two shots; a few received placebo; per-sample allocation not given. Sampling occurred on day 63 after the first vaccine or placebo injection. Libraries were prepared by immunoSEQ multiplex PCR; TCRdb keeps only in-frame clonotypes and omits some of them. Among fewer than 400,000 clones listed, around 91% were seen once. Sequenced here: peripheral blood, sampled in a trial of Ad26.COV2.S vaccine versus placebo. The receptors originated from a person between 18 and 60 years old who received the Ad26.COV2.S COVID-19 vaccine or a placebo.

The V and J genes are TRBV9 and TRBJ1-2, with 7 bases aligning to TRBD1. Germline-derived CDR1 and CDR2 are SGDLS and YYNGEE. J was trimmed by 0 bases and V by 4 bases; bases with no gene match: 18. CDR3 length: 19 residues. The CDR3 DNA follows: TGTGCCAGCAGCTCCTCGAAGGGGGCTCCAACCCCCTCTAACTATGGCTACACCTTC. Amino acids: CASSSSKGAPTPSNYGYTF.

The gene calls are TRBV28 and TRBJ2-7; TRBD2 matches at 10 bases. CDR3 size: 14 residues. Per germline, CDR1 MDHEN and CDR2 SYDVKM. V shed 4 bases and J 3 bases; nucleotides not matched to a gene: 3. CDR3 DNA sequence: TGTGCCAGCAGTTCTAGCGGGAGAGACTACGAGCAGTACTTC. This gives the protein CASSSSGRDYEQYF.

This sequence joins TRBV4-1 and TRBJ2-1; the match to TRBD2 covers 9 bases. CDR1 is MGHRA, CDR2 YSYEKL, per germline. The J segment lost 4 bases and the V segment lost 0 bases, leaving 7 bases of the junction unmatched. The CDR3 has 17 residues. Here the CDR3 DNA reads TGCGCCAGCAGCCAAGATGGGGCGGGAGGGCCTTACAATGAGCAGTTCTTC. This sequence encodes CASSQDGAGGPYNEQFF.

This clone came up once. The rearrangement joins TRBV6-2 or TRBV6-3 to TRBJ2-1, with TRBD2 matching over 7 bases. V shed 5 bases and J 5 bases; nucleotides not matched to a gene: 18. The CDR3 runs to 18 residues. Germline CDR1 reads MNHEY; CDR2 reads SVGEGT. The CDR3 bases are TGTGCCAGCAGTCACGGCCGCGGGTGGCGGGGGTTTCACAATGAGCAGTTCTTC. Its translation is CASSHGRGWRGFHNEQFF.

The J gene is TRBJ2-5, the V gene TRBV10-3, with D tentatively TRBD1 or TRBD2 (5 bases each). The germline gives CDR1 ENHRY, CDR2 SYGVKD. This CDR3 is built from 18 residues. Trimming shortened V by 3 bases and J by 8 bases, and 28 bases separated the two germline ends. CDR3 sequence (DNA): TGTGCCATCAGTGATCGTACTTCGGGACGAGGGACCTCTGACACCCAGTACTTC. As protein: CAISDRTSGRGTSDTQYF.

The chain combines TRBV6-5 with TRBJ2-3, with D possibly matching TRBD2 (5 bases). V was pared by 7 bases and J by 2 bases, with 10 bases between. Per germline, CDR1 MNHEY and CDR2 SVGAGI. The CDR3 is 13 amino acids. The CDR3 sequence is CASTTGFTDTQYF. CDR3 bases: TGTGCCAGCACCACGGGATTCACAGATACGCAGTATTTT.

The CDR3 nucleotides are TGTGCCAGCAGTGACGGGGAGTACGCAGATACGCAGTATTTT. Translating it yields CASSDGEYADTQYF. The chain is built from TRBV6-4 and TRBJ2-3; D perhaps matches TRBD2 (5 bases). CDR3 size: 14 residues. Germline V gene sequence: CDR1 MRHNA, CDR2 SNTAGT. V shed 2 bases and J shed 4 bases, with 10 bases lying between them.

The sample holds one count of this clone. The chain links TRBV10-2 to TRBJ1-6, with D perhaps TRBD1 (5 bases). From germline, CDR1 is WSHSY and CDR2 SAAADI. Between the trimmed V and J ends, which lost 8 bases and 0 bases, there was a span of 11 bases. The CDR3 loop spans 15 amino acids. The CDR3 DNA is TGCGCCAGCGGGACGGTGAGCTCCTATAATTCACCCCTCCACTTT. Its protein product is CASGTVSSYNSPLHF.

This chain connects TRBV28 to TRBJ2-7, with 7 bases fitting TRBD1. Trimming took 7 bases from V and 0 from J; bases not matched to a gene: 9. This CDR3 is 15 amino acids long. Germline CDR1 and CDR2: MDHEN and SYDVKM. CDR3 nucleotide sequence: TGTGCCAGCATACCCGGGACAGAGAGCTCCTACGAGCAGTACTTC. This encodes CASIPGTESSYEQYF.

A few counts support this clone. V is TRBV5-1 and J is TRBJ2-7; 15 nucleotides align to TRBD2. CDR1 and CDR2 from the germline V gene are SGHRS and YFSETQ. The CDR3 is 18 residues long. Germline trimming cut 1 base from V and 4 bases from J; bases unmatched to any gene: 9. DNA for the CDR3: TGCGCCAGCAGCTTGTATCGGACTAGCGGGAGGGCCTGGTACGAGCAGTACTTC. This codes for CASSLYRTSGRAWYEQYF.

CDR3 sequence reads: CASGLGTSASTDTQYF. In DNA, the CDR3 is TGTGCTAGTGGTTTGGGGACTAGCGCGAGCACAGATACGCAGTATTTT. This chain connects TRBV12-5 to TRBJ2-3; 9 bases are shared with TRBD2. The CDR3 is 16 amino acids. Losses at the gene ends were 1 base for V and 0 bases for J; bases not matched to a gene: 2. Germline V gene data show CDR1 as LGHNT and CDR2 as FRNRAP.

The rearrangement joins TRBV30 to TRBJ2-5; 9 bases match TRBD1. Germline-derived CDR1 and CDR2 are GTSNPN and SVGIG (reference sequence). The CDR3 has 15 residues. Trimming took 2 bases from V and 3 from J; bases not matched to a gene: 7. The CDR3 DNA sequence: TGTGCCTGGAGTTTTGGGACAGGGCCAAAAGAGACCCAGTACTTC. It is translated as CAWSFGTGPKETQYF.

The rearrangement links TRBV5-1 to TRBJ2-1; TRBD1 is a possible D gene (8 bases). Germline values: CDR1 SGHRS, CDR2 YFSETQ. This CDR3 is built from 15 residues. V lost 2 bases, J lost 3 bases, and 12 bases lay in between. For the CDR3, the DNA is TGCGCCAGCAGCTTACAGGGGGAGGGCTACAATGAGCAGTTCTTC. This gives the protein CASSLQGEGYNEQFF.

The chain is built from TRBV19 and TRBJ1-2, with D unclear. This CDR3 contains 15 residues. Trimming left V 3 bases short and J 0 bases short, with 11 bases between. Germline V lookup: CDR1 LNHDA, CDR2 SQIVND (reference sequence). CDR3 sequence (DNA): TGTGCCAGTAGTATGGGCGGCCCTACTAACTATGGCTACACCTTC. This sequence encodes CASSMGGPTNYGYTF.

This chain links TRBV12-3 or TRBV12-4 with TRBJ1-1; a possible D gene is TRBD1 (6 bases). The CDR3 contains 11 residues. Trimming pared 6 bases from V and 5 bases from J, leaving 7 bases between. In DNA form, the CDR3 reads TGTGCCAGCAGAAGGGGGACTGAAGCTTTCTTT. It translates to CASRRGTEAFF.

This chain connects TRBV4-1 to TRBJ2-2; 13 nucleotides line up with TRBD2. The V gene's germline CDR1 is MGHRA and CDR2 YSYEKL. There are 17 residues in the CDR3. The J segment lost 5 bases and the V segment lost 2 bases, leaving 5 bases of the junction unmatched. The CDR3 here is CASSQTGLAGLTGELFF. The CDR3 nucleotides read TGCGCCAGCAGCCAAACGGGACTAGCGGGATTAACCGGGGAGCTGTTTTTT.

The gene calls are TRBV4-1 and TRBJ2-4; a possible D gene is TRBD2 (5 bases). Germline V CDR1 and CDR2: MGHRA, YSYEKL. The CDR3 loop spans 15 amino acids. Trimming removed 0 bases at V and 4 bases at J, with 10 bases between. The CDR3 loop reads CASSQDFGLKNIQYF. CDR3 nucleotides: TGCGCCAGCAGCCAAGATTTTGGACTGAAAAACATTCAGTACTTC.